This is a list of T cell receptor beta chains from one sample in a study of blood T cell repertoires in COVID-19. The data were produced by immunoSEQ multiplex PCR, yet TCRdb's version contains in-frame clones alone and is incomplete. The sample includes some 70,000 clones, about nine tenths of them seen just once. Sequenced: peripheral blood. The receptors shown here come from a woman in her 70s with acute or convalescent COVID-19. Each CDR3 is given with its conserved first and last residue. The D gene is left open where the match is weak. The listing skips clone size in some rows; elsewhere it reads once, few, many or a size class.

D	size	J	V	CDR3	DNA
-	-	TRBJ2-5	TRBV20-1	CSARYGETQYF	TGCAGTGCTAGGTACGGGGAGACCCAGTACTTC
TRBD2	-	TRBJ2-3	TRBV6-4	CASSDSSAGMANTQYF	TGTGCCAGCAGTGACTCGTCAGCGGGAATGGCAAATACGCAGTATTTT
-	-	TRBJ1-2	TRBV10-1	CASSVSEQPPTNYGYTF	TGCGCCAGCAGTGTATCGGAGCAGCCTCCTACTAACTATGGCTACACCTTC
-	-	TRBJ2-2	TRBV18	CASSPVQDLTGELFF	TGTGCCAGCTCACCCGTACAGGATCTCACCGGGGAGCTGTTTTTT
-	-	TRBJ2-1	TRBV6-5	CASRRPSEEQFF	TGTGCCAGCAGGCGCCCCTCCGAAGAGCAGTTCTTC
TRBD2	-	TRBJ2-5	TRBV10-3	CAISGPLAGGLETQYF	TGTGCCATCAGTGGCCCACTAGCGGGAGGATTAGAGACCCAGTACTTC
TRBD1	once	TRBJ1-2	TRBV5-1	CASSLGGQGGNYGYTF	TGCGCCAGCAGCTTGGGGGGACAGGGAGGAAACTATGGCTACACCTTC
-	once	TRBJ2-6	TRBV18	CASSPPAFGSGANVLTF	TGTGCCAGCTCACCCCCTGCGTTCGGCTCTGGGGCCAACGTCCTGACTTTC
TRBD1	-	TRBJ1-3	TRBV6-6	CASGGNRGSSGNTIYF	TGTGCCAGCGGAGGGAACAGGGGGAGCTCTGGAAACACCATATATTTT
-	-	TRBJ2-7	TRBV30	CAWRGVSYEQYF	TGTGCCTGGAGAGGAGTCTCCTACGAGCAGTACTTC
-	-	TRBJ1-2	TRBV28	CASTRGGGYTF	TGTGCCAGCACCCGCGGGGGTGGCTACACCTTC
TRBD1	-	TRBJ1-1	TRBV18	CASSSGQGSTEAFF	TGTGCCAGCTCATCGGGACAGGGTAGCACTGAAGCTTTCTTT
TRBD2	-	TRBJ2-5	TRBV24-1	CATSDSRPAGGLATQYF	TGTGCCACCAGTGACTCCCGGCCAGCGGGAGGGCTCGCGACCCAGTACTTC
TRBD1	-	TRBJ2-1	TRBV28	CATGTAHNEQFF	TGTGCCACCGGGACAGCCCACAATGAGCAGTTCTTC
-	-	TRBJ1-1	TRBV5-4	CASSPTGPNTKAFF	TGTGCCAGCAGCCCTACAGGGCCGAACACTAAAGCTTTCTTT
-	-	TRBJ2-6	TRBV5-1	CAAAEFSGANVLTF	TGCGCCGCGGCGGAATTCTCTGGGGCCAACGTCCTGACTTTC
-	once	TRBJ1-2	TRBV9	CASSVSGGLRGYTF	TGTGCCAGCAGCGTAAGCGGGGGATTACGGGGCTACACCTTC
-	-	TRBJ1-1	TRBV27	CASSSVRELGTEAFF	TGTGCCAGCAGTTCTGTGAGGGAACTAGGGACTGAAGCTTTCTTT
-	-	TRBJ2-5	TRBV7-9	CASSGSSETQYF	TGTGCCAGCAGCGGGAGTTCGGAGACCCAGTACTTC
-	-	TRBJ1-1	TRBV12-5	CASGLGQNTEAFF	TGTGCTAGTGGTTTGGGACAGAACACTGAAGCTTTCTTT
TRBD2	few	TRBJ2-7	TRBV28	CASSFQGRASSYEQYF	TGTGCCAGCAGTTTCCAAGGGAGGGCTTCCTCCTACGAGCAGTACTTC
-	once	TRBJ1-3	TRBV6-6	CASSYGGASGNTIYF	TGTGCCAGCAGTTACGGCGGGGCCTCTGGAAACACCATATATTTT